This TCR beta chain was sequenced during a study of CD8 T cells in Susac syndrome. For this clonotype: Relative to the germline gene, one junction end is altered; a read error may explain this.

cDNA came from roughly 0.53 to 1 ug RNA primed by random hexamers. Amplification of TCR beta CDR3 used immunoSEQ multiplex PCR across 54 Vbeta and 13 Jbeta. TCRdb used MiXCR to reprocess the immunoSEQ multiplex PCR reads, holding one entry per CDR3 protein. The sample gives around 130,000 distinct CDR3 sequences, 95% of which show up once; approximately 0.11% is in the top ten. In blood CD8+ and CD4+ T cells, TCR beta underwent sequencing. It was treatment-naive patients with stable or active relapsing-remitting disease who made up the multiple sclerosis controls. This TCR derives from a human donor with multiple sclerosis. Sequencing input: CD4+ T cells from PBMCs.

Written as DNA, the CDR3 is TGTGCCAGCAGTTTAGGAATCTCCCGGACCTTT. Protein: CASSLGISRTF. The chain recombines TRBV28 with TRBJ2-3; D gene unclear. Germline values: CDR1 MDHEN, CDR2 SYDVKM. This CDR3 region has 11 residues.